One sample yielded the 22 T cell receptor beta chains listed below, sequenced in a study of blood T cell repertoires in COVID-19. TCRdb's copy holds only in-frame clones and misses some; the assay was immunoSEQ multiplex PCR. The sample shows around 100,000 clones, roughly 86% of them seen only once. Source material: peripheral blood. Receptor source: a middle-aged man with acute or convalescent COVID-19.

As DNA, the CDR3 is TGTGCCAGCAGTTTGGTAGAGGCAGATACGCAGTATTTT. It codes for CASSLVEADTQYF. The rearrangement uses TRBV27 and TRBJ2-3; the D is unclear. The V end was cut by 3 bases, the J end by 4 bases, with 8 bases between. This CDR3 has 13 residues. Germline V gene sequence: CDR1 MNHEY, CDR2 SMNVEV (reference sequence).

This chain uses TRBV5-6 with TRBJ2-1, with 7 bases that match TRBD1. This CDR3 has 16 amino acids. J was trimmed by 0 bases and V by 4 bases; bases with no gene match: 7. Germline CDR1 is SGHDT and CDR2 is YYEEEE. The CDR3 is CASSETGHLSYNEQFF. DNA for the CDR3: TGTGCCAGCAGCGAGACAGGGCACCTCTCCTACAATGAGCAGTTCTTC.

This sequence joins TRBV5-1 and TRBJ2-3, with unresolved D. V was trimmed by 0 bases and J by 5 bases, leaving 10 bases between them. The germline V gene encodes CDR1 SGHRS and CDR2 YFSETQ. CDR3 length: 14 amino acids. The CDR3 DNA sequence: TGCGCCAGCAGCTTGGGTCAGCCGGGAGATACGCAGTATTTT. This translates into CASSLGQPGDTQYF.

The gene calls are TRBV19 and TRBJ2-7; 7 nucleotides match TRBD1. V lost 4 bases and J lost 5; bases outside the gene matches: 11. The germline V gene encodes CDR1 LNHDA and CDR2 SQIVND (reference sequence). The CDR3 totals 15 residues. The CDR3 sequence: CASSNTGARFNEQYF. The DNA of the CDR3 is TGTGCCAGTAGTAATACAGGGGCGAGGTTCAACGAGCAGTACTTC. The full variable domain, rest sourced from reference TRBV19 and TRBJ2-7, is DGGITQSPKYLFRKEGQNVTLSCEQNLNHDAMYWYRQDPGQGLRLIYYSQIVNDFQKGDIAEGYSVSREKKESFPLTVTSAQKNPTAFYLCASSNTGARFNEQYFGPGTRLTVT.

V and J are TRBV5-1 and TRBJ2-7; TRBD1 is a possible D gene (5 bases). The CDR3 is 14 residues long. V shed 0 bases and J shed 1 base, with 8 bases lying between them. Germline lookup yields CDR1 SGHRS and CDR2 YFSETQ. CDR3 in DNA: TGCGCCAGCAGCTTGGATAAGGGGTCCTACGAGCAGTACTTC. Translation gives CASSLDKGSYEQYF.

This clone showed up just a few times. The J gene is TRBJ2-7, the V gene TRBV14, with D possibly matching TRBD2 (6 bases). The CDR3 spans 12 residues. The ends were cut back, 5 bases at V and 6 bases at J, with 11 bases in the middle. Germline-derived CDR1 and CDR2 are SGHDN and FVKESK. DNA for the CDR3: TGTGCCAGCAGCGTTGGAGGGTTCGAGCAGTACTTC. This translates into CASSVGGFEQYF.

The V gene is TRBV6-2 or TRBV6-3, the J gene TRBJ2-1; a weak D match, TRBD2 (6 bases). The V gene lost 0 bases and the J gene lost 7 bases, with 22 bases spanning the gap. The CDR3 has 18 residues. Germline-derived CDR1 and CDR2 are MNHEY and SVGEGT. CDR3 sequence: CASSYSYLSDPAGNEQFF. CDR3 DNA: TGTGCCAGCAGTTACTCATACCTGTCGGACCCCGCGGGGAATGAGCAGTTCTTC.

The chain is built from TRBV4-1 and TRBJ2-3; 7 nucleotides agree with TRBD2. CDR3 length: 15 amino acids. J was trimmed by 1 base and V by 0 bases; bases with no gene match: 1. Germline CDR1 is MGHRA and CDR2 is YSYEKL. The CDR3 is CASSQDGGGTDTQYF. In DNA form, the CDR3 reads TGCGCCAGCAGCCAAGATGGGGGGGGCACAGATACGCAGTATTTT.

V is TRBV11-2 and J is TRBJ2-7; no definite D call. The V gene lost 2 bases and the J gene lost 2 bases, with 7 bases spanning the gap. Germline values: CDR1 SGHAT, CDR2 FQNNGV. The CDR3 spans 13 residues. The CDR3 loop is CASSLSKTYEQYF. The DNA of the CDR3 is TGTGCCAGCAGCTTATCTAAGACCTACGAGCAGTACTTC.

This clone was observed once. The chain uses TRBV30 and TRBJ2-7; 9 bases agree with TRBD1. Looked up from germline, CDR1 is GTSNPN and CDR2 is SVGIG (reference sequence). The CDR3 spans 18 residues. V lost 1 base, J lost 2 bases, and 15 bases stayed unmatched. For the CDR3, the DNA is TGTGCCTGGAGTGAAAGAGGACAGGGGCGGGTGCAGGCCTACGAGCAGTACTTC. Translating it yields CAWSERGQGRVQAYEQYF.

The genes are TRBV5-1 and TRBJ1-2, with 10 bases aligning to TRBD1. The J segment lost 0 bases and the V segment lost 4 bases, leaving 9 bases of the junction unmatched. Germline V gene sequence: CDR1 SGHRS, CDR2 YFSETQ. The CDR3 sequence is 17 residues long. CDR3 sequence (DNA): TGCGCCAGCAGCAAGGGGACAGGGGTTAATGCTAACTATGGCTACACCTTC. Its protein is CASSKGTGVNANYGYTF.

This chain connects TRBV12-2 to TRBJ2-7; the D call in the table, TRBD2, was not verified against the DNA. TRBV12-2 counts as a pseudogene. The CDR3 is 15 residues long. The CDR3 DNA reads as TGTGCAAGTCGCCCCGGGGGGGGGTTCGGGTACGAGCAGTACTTC. Translating gives CASRPGGGFGYEQYF.

The chain joins TRBV10-3 to TRBJ1-5, with a weak D call TRBD1 (5 bases). V lost 4 bases and J lost 5, with 12 bases in between. Germline V gives CDR1 ENHRY, CDR2 SYGVKD. There are 14 residues in the CDR3. CDR3: CAISAPGDDQPQHF. The CDR3 DNA follows: TGTGCCATCAGTGCTCCGGGGGACGATCAGCCCCAGCATTTT.

The chain links TRBV13 to TRBJ1-2; no clear D. The CDR3 is 13 amino acids. The V gene's germline CDR1 is PRHDT and CDR2 FYEKMQ (reference sequence). Deletions cut 1 base from V and 8 bases from J, with 11 bases between. The CDR3 here is CASSLVRGEGYTF. CDR3 bases: TGTGCCAGCAGCTTAGTTCGCGGGGAGGGCTACACCTTC.

J is TRBJ2-1 and V is TRBV7-6; 13 nucleotides align to TRBD2. This CDR3 is 18 amino acids long. Germline V gene sequence: CDR1 SGHVS, CDR2 FNYEAQ. The J segment lost 2 bases and the V segment lost 5 bases, leaving 9 bases of the junction unmatched. The CDR3 region is CASSSIGLAGAAYNEQFF. The CDR3 coding sequence is TGTGCCAGCAGCAGTATCGGACTAGCGGGAGCCGCCTACAATGAGCAGTTCTTC.

The chain uses TRBV5-4 and TRBJ1-1; the match to TRBD1 covers 7 bases. This CDR3 region has 14 residues. Trimming at V came to 2 bases and at J to 0 bases, leaving 1 base not matched to a gene. CDR1 SGHNT and CDR2 YYREEE come from the germline V gene (reference sequence). The CDR3 DNA reads as TGTGCCAGCAGCTTACAGGGGATGAACACTGAAGCTTTCTTT. Amino acids: CASSLQGMNTEAFF.

The V gene is TRBV19, the J gene TRBJ2-7, with D possibly matching TRBD2 (6 bases). This CDR3 contains 14 residues. The V end was cut by 7 bases, the J end by 6 bases, with 19 bases between. CDR1 is LNHDA, CDR2 SQIVND, per germline (reference sequence). The CDR3 sequence: CASTLSEGPGEQYF. In DNA, the CDR3 is TGTGCCAGTACCCTTTCGGAGGGCCCTGGCGAGCAGTACTTC. The full variable domain, in which reference TRBV19 and TRBJ2-7 provide the parts outside the CDR3, is DGGITQSPKYLFRKEGQNVTLSCEQNLNHDAMYWYRQDPGQGLRLIYYSQIVNDFQKGDIAEGYSVSREKKESFPLTVTSAQKNPTAFYLCASTLSEGPGEQYFGPGTRLTVT.

V and J are TRBV5-4 and TRBJ2-7; TRBD2 aligns across 10 bases. This CDR3 spans 15 amino acids. Trimming at V came to 3 bases and at J to 3 bases, leaving 6 bases not matched to a gene. CDR1 and CDR2 from the germline V gene are SGHNT and YYREEE (reference sequence). Written as DNA, the CDR3 is TGTGCCAGCAGCTCGCCCGGGACTAGCGACTACGAGCAGTACTTC. This encodes CASSSPGTSDYEQYF.

This clone has a single count. The chain couples TRBV5-5 to TRBJ1-1; D unclear. Germline V lookup: CDR1 SGHKS, CDR2 YYEKEE (reference sequence). The CDR3 extends over 13 amino acids. Between the trimmed V and J ends, which lost 7 bases and 0 bases, there was a span of 10 bases. In nucleotides, the CDR3 is TGTGCCAGCTGCTGGACTGTGAACACTGAAGCTTTCTTT. It specifies CASCWTVNTEAFF.

As DNA, the CDR3 is TGTGCCAGCTCACAGGACAGATTAATTGAAAAACTGTTTTTT. Translating gives CASSQDRLIEKLFF. The chain recombines TRBV18 with TRBJ1-4; D might be TRBD1 (6 bases). Deletions cut 4 bases from V and 7 bases from J, with 13 bases between. Per germline, CDR1 KGHSH and CDR2 LQKENI. This CDR3 has 14 amino acids.

The genes are TRBV6-6 and TRBJ1-3, with TRBD1 matching 7 bases. CDR3 size: 16 residues. V lost 0 bases to trimming and J lost 2 bases; unmatched junction nucleotides: 4. Per germline, CDR1 MNHNY and CDR2 SVGAGI (reference sequence). This CDR3 reads CASSYSQGVAGNTIYF. The CDR3 DNA follows: TGTGCCAGCAGTTACTCCCAGGGGGTTGCTGGAAACACCATATATTTT.

The V call is TRBV4-1, the J call TRBJ1-1; the D is unclear. Germline V gene data show CDR1 as MGHRA and CDR2 as YSYEKL. The CDR3 is made up of 15 amino acids. Deletions cut 0 bases from V and 4 bases from J, with 12 bases between. CDR3: CASSQDPGSGTEAFF. The CDR3 DNA reads as TGCGCCAGCAGCCAAGATCCGGGGTCGGGCACTGAAGCTTTCTTT.